Reported below is one T cell receptor beta chain. The antigen is unknown. The use of a sample-barcoded 5' primer and a J-beta primer mix characterized a second PCR of about 7 to 12 cycles. TCRdb processed the 5' RACE reads anew with MiXCR; each CDR3 protein has one entry. The sample has about 1.4 million distinct CDR3 sequences, roughly 60% seen once. Germline V gives CDR1 SGHVS, CDR2 FNYEAQ. V lost 1 base and J lost 2, with 9 bases in between. CDR3 size: 15 residues. The entry originates in a study of blood T cells in healthy people across ages. Overall study findings and caveats: Using unsorted PBMCs precluded a conclusive naive versus antigen-experienced comparison.

The TCR was taken from a man between 18 and 29 years old in good health. This rearrangement joins TRBV7-6 to TRBJ2-1; the D is unclear. The sample taken for sequencing was blood. The CDR3 region is CASSLVPGAYNEQFF. The CDR3 nucleotides read TGTGCCAGCAGCTTAGTTCCCGGAGCCTACAATGAGCAGTTCTTC.